Listed below are T cell receptor beta chains from one sample, sequenced in a study of radiation and T cells in renal cell carcinoma. TCRdb's table, derived via immunoSEQ multiplex PCR, lists solely in-frame clones and lacks some. The data hold 140,000 to 150,000 clones, with about 87% observed a single time. The sample here was blood, taken from a patient whose treatment included radiotherapy and nephrectomy. These receptors all stem from a woman between 65 and 79 years old with renal cell carcinoma. Each CDR3 is given without its conserved first and last residue. Each record gives: CDR3 length, V gene, J gene, clone size, CDR3 protein. Clone size is not always given. Where it is, it says once, few, many or a class for expanded clones.

13	TRBV6-5	TRBJ1-2	-	ASSYSRFYNYGYT
8	TRBV29-1	TRBJ1-1	few	SGGQDEAF
15	TRBV5-1	TRBJ2-1	-	ASSLASLGFSYNEQF
11	TRBV9	TRBJ1-5	-	ASSVGIDQPQH
12	TRBV11-2	TRBJ2-5	-	ASSLAGGEETQY
13	TRBV11-2	TRBJ2-7	-	ASSFPGGRSYEQY
15	TRBV5-1	TRBJ2-1	-	ASSSGGDRLSYNEQF
13	TRBV4-3	TRBJ1-5	-	ASSQVASSNQPQH
12	TRBV10-3	TRBJ2-7	-	AISESSGAYEQY
11	TRBV28	TRBJ2-7	-	ASSLGPYNEQY
12	TRBV18	TRBJ1-1	-	ASSPGPTNTEAF
11	TRBV6-6	TRBJ1-2	-	ASRDRALYGYT
13	TRBV10-3	TRBJ1-4	-	AIRSGQATNEKLF
13	TRBV7-2	TRBJ2-1	-	ASSLGGQVADEQF
15	TRBV7-6	TRBJ2-3	-	ASSLVFGSHLGDTQY
14	TRBV9	TRBJ1-2	-	ASSVGGTGGAYGYT
13	TRBV5-1	TRBJ2-3	-	ASSSAGGPGDTQY
11	TRBV30	TRBJ1-5	-	AWSSGGNQPQH
11	TRBV28	TRBJ1-2	few	ASSISGYYGYT
15	TRBV5-1	TRBJ1-6	-	ASSWGGLSSYNSPLH
13	TRBV5-1	TRBJ2-2	-	ASSLAGQATGELF
12	TRBV7-9	TRBJ1-1	-	ASSSKGVNTEAF
13	TRBV9	TRBJ2-3	-	ASSTPGPSGDTQY
11	TRBV6-5	TRBJ1-2	-	ASSYRKDRPYT
11	TRBV5-6	TRBJ1-3	-	ASSLPQGNTIY
13	TRBV7-9	TRBJ2-1	-	ASSLGEGPYNEQF
11	TRBV19	TRBJ1-2	-	ASSISGQDAPT
16	TRBV9	TRBJ1-5	-	ASSAKGQPKNREQPQH
12	TRBV7-2	TRBJ2-1	-	ASSSKHSNGQQF
12	TRBV30	TRBJ1-3	-	AWSPDTWGNTIY